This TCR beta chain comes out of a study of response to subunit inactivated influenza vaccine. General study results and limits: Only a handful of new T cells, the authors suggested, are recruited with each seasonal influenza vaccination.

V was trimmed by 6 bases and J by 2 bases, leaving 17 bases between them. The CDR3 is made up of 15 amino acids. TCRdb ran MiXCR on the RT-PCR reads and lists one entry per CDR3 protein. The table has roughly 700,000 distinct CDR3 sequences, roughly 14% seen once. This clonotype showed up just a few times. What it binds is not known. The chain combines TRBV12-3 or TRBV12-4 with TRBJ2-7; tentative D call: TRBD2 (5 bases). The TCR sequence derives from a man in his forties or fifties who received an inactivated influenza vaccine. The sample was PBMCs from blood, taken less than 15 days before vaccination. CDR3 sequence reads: CASSRAGISAYEQYF. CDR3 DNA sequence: TGTGCCAGCAGCCGGGCCGGGATTTCAGCCTACGAGCAGTACTTC.